The 21 T cell receptor beta chains in this list originate from one sample, sequenced in a study of blood T cell repertoires in COVID-19. Clones were sequenced by immunoSEQ multiplex PCR, and TCRdb holds only the in-frame ones, with some missing. Of some 97,000 clones listed, roughly 84% were seen once; the top ten hold approximately 7%. Sequenced material: peripheral blood. These receptors were collected from a man aged 30 to 39 in a cohort sampled during active COVID-19.

This chain joins TRBV28 and TRBJ2-3; 8 bases align to TRBD1. From germline, CDR1 is MDHEN and CDR2 SYDVKM. V trimming: 3 bases; J trimming: 0 bases; junction bases outside the gene matches: 8. The CDR3 consists of 17 residues. In DNA form, the CDR3 reads TGTGCCAGCAGTTTCGACAGGGGCAAAGCTAGCACAGATACGCAGTATTTT. Its translation: CASSFDRGKASTDTQYF.

The chain joins TRBV5-4 to TRBJ2-1; no reliable D call. This CDR3 is 14 amino acids long. The germline CDR1 and CDR2 sequences are SGHNT and YYREEE (reference sequence). V lost 5 bases, J lost 2 bases, and 11 bases lay in between. The CDR3 spells CASSLRSTYNEQFF. The DNA for the CDR3 is TGTGCCAGCAGTTTGAGGAGCACCTACAATGAGCAGTTCTTC.

The count of this clone is one. J is TRBJ2-2 and V is TRBV11-2; D is perhaps TRBD2 (5 bases). Trimming took off 6 bases at V and 6 bases at J, with 17 bases between the two ends. Germline V gene data show CDR1 as SGHAT and CDR2 as FQNNGV. The CDR3 consists of 15 residues. The CDR3 sequence is CASRQAGVRSGELFF. In DNA, the CDR3 is TGTGCCAGCAGGCAAGCCGGGGTCCGATCCGGGGAGCTGTTTTTT.

This clone has just a few counts. The rearrangement uses TRBV24-1 and TRBJ2-7, with D possibly being TRBD1 (6 bases). The germline V gene has CDR1 KGHDR and CDR2 SFDVKD. V shed 4 bases and J shed 3 bases, with 12 bases lying between them. The CDR3 runs 14 residues. Here the CDR3 DNA reads TGTGCCACCAGTGACCCGGACAGAAGCTACGAGCAGTACTTC. Amino acid sequence: CATSDPDRSYEQYF.

The rearrangement joins TRBV6-6 to TRBJ2-3, with 8 nucleotides matching TRBD2. The CDR3 has 13 residues. J gave up 3 bases and V 10 bases, and 6 bases lay outside the gene matches. Germline values: CDR1 MNHNY, CDR2 SVGAGI (reference sequence). This CDR3 is CANRGGPTDTQYF. CDR3 nucleotide sequence: TGTGCCAACCGGGGGGGCCCGACAGATACGCAGTATTTT.

The V call is TRBV18, the J call TRBJ2-3; D gene uncertain. The CDR3 loop spans 17 amino acids. The germline V and J ends were trimmed by 1 base and 0 bases, with 14 bases remaining between them. Germline lookup yields CDR1 KGHSH and CDR2 LQKENI. The CDR3 DNA reads TGTGCCAGCTCACCACTGGGCAGACCGGCTAGCACAGATACGCAGTATTTT. Translating gives CASSPLGRPASTDTQYF. Complete variable domain (other parts from reference TRBV18 and TRBJ2-3): NAGVMQNPRHLVRRRGQEARLRCSPMKGHSHVYWYRQLPEEGLKFMVYLQKENIIDESGMPKERFSAEFPKEGPSILRIQQVVRGDSAAYFCASSPLGRPASTDTQYFGPGTRLTVL.

V usage is TRBV7-2 and J usage is TRBJ2-7; possible D gene TRBD2, 5 bases. The CDR3 loop spans 15 amino acids. The germline gives CDR1 SGHTA, CDR2 FQGNSA. The V end lost 2 bases, the J end lost 0 bases, and 11 bases lay between the germline ends. For the CDR3, the DNA is TGTGCCAGCAGCTTAACGGCGGGTCCCTCCTACGAGCAGTACTTC. Translation gives CASSLTAGPSYEQYF.

Written as DNA, the CDR3 is TGTGCCAGCAGCCAAGACTTCACCGGGACAGGGTACTTTGCTAGTGATAATTCACCCCTCCACTTT. Translated: CASSQDFTGTGYFASDNSPLHF. V is TRBV3-1 (or the pseudogene TRBV3-2) and J is TRBJ1-6, with 9 bases fitting TRBD1. V lost 0 bases and J lost 5; bases outside the gene matches: 20. The CDR3 has 22 residues. The germline V gene has CDR1 LGHDT and CDR2 YNNKEL (reference sequence).

The chain recombines TRBV14 with TRBJ1-4; no reliable D call. V lost 2 bases to trimming and J lost 6 bases, with 10 bases between them. Germline V gene sequence: CDR1 SGHDN, CDR2 FVKESK. The CDR3 totals 14 residues. CDR3 sequence (DNA): TGTGCCAGCAGCCAAAGCGACGGGTATGAAAAACTGTTTTTT. This sequence encodes CASSQSDGYEKLFF.

Regarding this clone: Different DNA sequences within this sample yield the same CDR3. The chain couples TRBV7-2 to TRBJ2-7; TRBD2 is a possible D gene (7 bases). The V and J ends lost 0 bases and 2 bases respectively, with 8 bases between them. Germline CDR1 SGHTA, CDR2 FQGNSA. The CDR3 is 14 residues long. The CDR3 bases are TGTGCCAGCAGCTTAGCGGGGGGGCCCTACGAGCAGTACTTC. This codes for CASSLAGGPYEQYF.

This chain links TRBV30 with TRBJ2-1; TRBD2 aligns across 14 bases. The CDR3 has 19 residues. Germline lookup yields CDR1 GTSNPN and CDR2 SVGIG (reference sequence). V shed 2 bases, J shed 8 bases, and the junction held 17 bases outside the gene matches. DNA for the CDR3: TGTGCCTGGAGTACGGGACTAGCGGGGGACCCAGCCGGGATGTATGAGCAGTTCTTC. It translates to CAWSTGLAGDPAGMYEQFF.

The chain links TRBV12-3 or TRBV12-4 to TRBJ1-1; D ambiguous. The CDR3 length is 13 residues. The V gene lost 5 bases and the J gene lost 5 bases, with 12 bases spanning the gap. In DNA form, the CDR3 reads TGTGCCAGCAGTCCGAGCTTCCAAACTGAAGCTTTCTTT. Encoded protein: CASSPSFQTEAFF.

The chain combines TRBV5-1 with TRBJ1-1; D is undetermined. Germline V gene lookup returns CDR1 SGHRS and CDR2 YFSETQ. Trimming left V 0 bases short and J 4 bases short, with 10 bases between. CDR3 length: 14 amino acids. CDR3 protein: CASSLAKGVTEAFF. DNA of the CDR3: TGCGCCAGCAGCTTGGCCAAGGGAGTCACTGAAGCTTTCTTT.

J is TRBJ1-1 and V is TRBV19; 8 nucleotides match TRBD1. J gave up 5 bases and V 5 bases, and 10 bases lay outside the gene matches. This CDR3 has 15 residues. The germline gives CDR1 LNHDA, CDR2 SQIVND (reference sequence). CDR3 coding DNA: TGTGCCAGTAGTGATCGGACAGGGAGGAAGACTGAAGCTTTCTTT. This encodes CASSDRTGRKTEAFF.

The chain has TRBV2 and TRBJ1-6; D possibly corresponds to TRBD1 (6 bases). CDR1 and CDR2 from the germline V gene are SNHLY and FYNNEI. V lost 4 bases to trimming and J lost 7 bases, with 11 bases between them. CDR3 size: 14 residues. The CDR3 bases are TGTGCCAGCAGTGGACAGGATCTAAATTCACCCCTCCACTTT. It is translated as CASSGQDLNSPLHF.

This chain joins TRBV2 and TRBJ2-5; tentatively, D is TRBD1 (5 bases). This CDR3 contains 12 residues. The germline V gene encodes CDR1 SNHLY and CDR2 FYNNEI. V lost 6 bases to trimming and J lost 5 bases, with 10 bases between them. CDR3 amino acids: CASRDRWETQYF. CDR3 nucleotides: TGTGCCAGCAGAGACAGATGGGAGACCCAGTACTTC.

This clone appeared a single time. The V gene is TRBV9, the J gene TRBJ2-7; 9 bases match TRBD2. The CDR3 runs 15 residues. The germline CDR1 and CDR2 sequences are SGDLS and YYNGEE. With V trimmed by 0 bases and J by 2 bases, 3 bases remained unmatched. CDR3 sequence (DNA): TGTGCCAGCAGCGTAGCTAGCGGGATCCCCTACGAGCAGTACTTC. Translating it yields CASSVASGIPYEQYF.

The chain couples TRBV12-3 or TRBV12-4 to TRBJ1-1, with D uncertain. The CDR3 extends over 12 amino acids. V lost 3 bases to trimming and J lost 5 bases, with 7 bases between them. The CDR3 reads CASSLSFTEAFF. The CDR3 nucleotides read TGTGCCAGCAGTTTGTCGTTTACTGAAGCTTTCTTT.

This chain joins TRBV4-1 and TRBJ1-6; TRBD1 is a possible D gene (5 bases). The V end was cut by 0 bases, the J end by 1 base, with 7 bases between. This CDR3 comprises 16 residues. From germline, CDR1 is MGHRA and CDR2 YSYEKL. The DNA of the CDR3 is TGCGCCAGCAGCCAAGAAACAGGATCCTATAATTCACCCCTCCACTTT. Translation: CASSQETGSYNSPLHF.

V and J are TRBV7-9 and TRBJ2-3; TRBD2 matches at 7 bases. V lost 0 bases to trimming and J lost 2 bases; unmatched junction nucleotides: 8. The CDR3 has 17 residues. Germline values: CDR1 SEHNR, CDR2 FQNEAQ (reference sequence). The CDR3 here is CASSLANWAGVTDTQYF. DNA for the CDR3: TGTGCCAGCAGCTTAGCAAATTGGGCGGGGGTCACAGATACGCAGTATTTT.

The chain carries TRBV7-3 and TRBJ2-1, with D hard to call. V was clipped by 0 bases and J by 10 bases, with 10 bases between them. The CDR3 sequence is 13 residues long. CDR1 and CDR2 from the germline V gene are SGHTA and FQGTGA. This CDR3 reads CASSLTSQVEQFF. CDR3 sequence (DNA): TGTGCCAGCAGCTTAACGTCTCAGGTGGAGCAGTTCTTC.